This T cell receptor beta chain was identified during a study of T cell changes during pregnancy in multiple sclerosis. Clones were sequenced by immunoSEQ multiplex PCR, and TCRdb holds only the in-frame ones, with some missing. The table lists about 100,000 clones, around nine tenths of them singletons, with around 1.2% in the top ten. V was shortened by 0 bases and J by 8 bases, with 14 bases between the two germline ends. This CDR3 is built from 15 residues. The germline CDR1 and CDR2 sequences are WSHSY and SAAADI. The TCR was taken from a female donor with multiple sclerosis, enrolled in a pregnancy study. V is TRBV10-2 and J is TRBJ1-5; the D gene is possibly TRBD1 (6 bases). The material was peripheral blood, obtained in the second trimester of pregnancy. CDR3 sequence reads: CASSESNWGGEPQHF. DNA for the CDR3: TGCGCCAGCAGTGAGTCGAATTGGGGGGGCGAGCCCCAGCATTTT.